This TCR beta chain was captured in a study of T cell responses to AZD1222 COVID-19 vaccine (TCRdb year 2021). As for the study more broadly: A total of more than 230 trial participants underwent TCR sequencing, of whom nearly 210 received two doses of AZD1222 and around 25 received two doses of the MenACWY control vaccine. Enrollment into the trials was organized by age into subgroups of 18-55, 56-69 and 70-plus years, and those subgroups contained about 150, 27 and 61 TCR-sequenced participants, respectively. Findings and caveats that apply to the study as a whole: In the small 56-69-year group, the increase in depth fell short of significance, most likely because of low power. Vaccine-associated CD4 TCRs spanned the whole spike protein, with dominant responses in regions 160-218 and 743-854. Epitopes outside the regions mutated in the B.1.351 and B.1.1.7 variants were reportedly recognized by nearly half of the unique spike-specific TCRs. A significant rise in spike-specific TCR breadth and depth was observed after two AZD1222 doses relative to day 0 and relative to MenACWY recipients. Conclusions about previously exposed vaccinees are limited because only a handful of AZD1222 recipients were SARS-CoV-2 seropositive at baseline. No day 14 peak-response samples were available, so repertoires were characterized only after the peak T cell response. Participants were mostly white British, with more females than males. The authors suggested clonal diversity may have been underestimated.

With respect to this clone: Its specific antigen is unknown. Base qualities were left out, and no much larger clone turns up one base away.

The intended sense of this specimen's time point label: about 28 days (+/-7) after the second vaccine dose. AZD1222 recipients given second doses at about 4 weeks or at about 12 weeks were pooled, since spike-specific TCR depth and breadth were not found to differ between the two schedules. Vaccinee samples were obtained from the UK trials COV001 and COV002, which included a single-blind randomized controlled phase 2/3 trial of AZD1222 (ChAdOx1 nCoV-19) in healthy adults. Trial participant PBMC samples were collected at day 0 and day 28 after the second dose for TCRbeta chain sequencing. The CDR3, from cysteine to phenylalanine, totals 15 residues. Only CDR3 DNA remains: 45 bases, in frame from the first base. From V the trimming removes 6 bases and from J it removes 0 bases, while the gene matches leave 8 bases of the junction unaccounted for. CDR1 ENHRY and CDR2 SYGVKD were looked up in the germline V gene.

The CDR3 regions of human TCRbeta chains were subjected to immunosequencing. In the paper's pipeline: TCRs in the repertoires were compared against a reference library of SARS-CoV-2-specific TCRs that had been generated with the MIRA antigen-specificity platform. Breadth was defined as the fraction of unique TCRs that were SARS-CoV-2-associated. Depth was defined as the fraction of total T cells that were SARS-CoV-2-associated. Using the MIRA data, every spike-specific TCR was mapped to the spike region that the TCR reacted to and assigned to either a CD4 or a CD8 class. Log10-transformed breadth and depth values were compared by one-way ANOVA with Sidak's multiple comparisons tests. TCRdb took this table from immuneACCESS and kept in-frame rearrangements with V and J called. Such tables lack part of the clones; where checked against another copy, unresolved V genes explain under half of the gap, and the rest is unexplained. V, J and clone size are those of that table, while D and trimming were read from the DNA. A total of about 94,000 clones appear in this sample, 88% of them only once. The ten biggest clones cover 9% to 13% of the sample.

The rearranged chain carries TRBV10-3 and TRBJ2-7, with 7 central nucleotides matching TRBD1. This clonotype was obtained from an adult who received the AZD1222 COVID-19 vaccine. Sequences were derived from peripheral blood, sampled 28 days after the second AZD1222 dose. The DNA sequence is as follows: TGTGCCATCAGCCTAGGAACAGGGGTCTCCTACGAGCAGTACTTC. It translates as CAISLGTGVSYEQYF.